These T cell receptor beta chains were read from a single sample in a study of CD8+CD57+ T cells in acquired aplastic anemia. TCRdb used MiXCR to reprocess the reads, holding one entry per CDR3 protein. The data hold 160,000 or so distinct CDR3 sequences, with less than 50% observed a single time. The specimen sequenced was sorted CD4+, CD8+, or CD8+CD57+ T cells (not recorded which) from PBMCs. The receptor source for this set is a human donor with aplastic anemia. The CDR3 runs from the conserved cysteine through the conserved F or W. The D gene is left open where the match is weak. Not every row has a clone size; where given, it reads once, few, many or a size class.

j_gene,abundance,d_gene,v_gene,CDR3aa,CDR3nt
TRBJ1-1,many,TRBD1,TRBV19,CASSPGQGLNTEAFF,TGTGCCAGTAGTCCCGGACAGGGTTTGAACACTGAAGCTTTCTTT
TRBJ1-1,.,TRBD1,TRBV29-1,CSADREVEAFF,TGCAGCGCCGACAGGGAGGTAGAAGCTTTCTTT
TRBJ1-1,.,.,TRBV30,CAWSATLAAFF,TGTGCCTGGAGCGCCACTCTTGCAGCTTTCTTT
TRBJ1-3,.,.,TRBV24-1,CATSDKDTPGNTIYF,TGTGCCACCAGTGACAAAGACACCCCTGGAAACACCATATATTTT
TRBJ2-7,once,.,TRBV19,CASSIDPGDSYEQYF,TGTGCCAGTAGTATAGATCCAGGGGACTCCTACGAGCAGTACTTC
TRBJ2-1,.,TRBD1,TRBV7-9,CASTGQGNNEQFF,TGTGCCAGCACTGGACAGGGGAACAATGAGCAGTTCTTC
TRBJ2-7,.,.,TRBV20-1,CSARRSFALYEQYF,TGCAGTGCTAGAAGGAGTTTTGCTCTTTACGAGCAGTACTTC
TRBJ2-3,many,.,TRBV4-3,CASTGDFGDTQYF,TGCGCCAGTACGGGAGACTTTGGGGATACGCAGTATTTT
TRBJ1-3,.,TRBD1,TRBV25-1,CASRETGFGNTIYF,TGTGCCAGCAGGGAGACAGGGTTTGGAAACACCATATATTTT
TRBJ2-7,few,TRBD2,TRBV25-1,CASSITSGSEYEQYF,TGTGCCAGCAGCATTACTAGCGGGAGTGAATACGAGCAGTACTTC
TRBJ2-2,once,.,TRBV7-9,CASSLEGGELFF,TGTGCCAGCAGCTTGGAGGGCGGGGAGCTGTTTTTT
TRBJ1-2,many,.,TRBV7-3,CASSAGVGGYTF,TGTGCCAGCAGCGCCGGTGTGGGGGGCTACACCTTC
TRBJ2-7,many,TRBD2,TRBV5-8,CASSLTSWGGDEQYF,TGTGCCAGCAGCTTGACTAGCTGGGGAGGGGACGAGCAGTACTTC
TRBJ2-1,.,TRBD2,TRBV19,CASSIEGGEIYNEQFF,TGTGCCAGTAGTATAGAGGGGGGGGAAATCTACAATGAGCAGTTCTTC
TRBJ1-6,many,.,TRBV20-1,CSARDNRQGGSPLHF,TGCAGTGCTAGAGATAATAGGCAGGGAGGCTCACCCCTCCACTTT
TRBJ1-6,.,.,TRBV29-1,CSVAGDDGYNSPLHF,TGCAGCGTTGCAGGTGATGATGGGTATAATTCACCCCTCCACTTT
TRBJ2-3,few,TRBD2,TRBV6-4,CGSSDVSGRTDTQYF,TGTGGCAGCAGTGATGTTAGCGGGAGAACAGATACGCAGTATTTT